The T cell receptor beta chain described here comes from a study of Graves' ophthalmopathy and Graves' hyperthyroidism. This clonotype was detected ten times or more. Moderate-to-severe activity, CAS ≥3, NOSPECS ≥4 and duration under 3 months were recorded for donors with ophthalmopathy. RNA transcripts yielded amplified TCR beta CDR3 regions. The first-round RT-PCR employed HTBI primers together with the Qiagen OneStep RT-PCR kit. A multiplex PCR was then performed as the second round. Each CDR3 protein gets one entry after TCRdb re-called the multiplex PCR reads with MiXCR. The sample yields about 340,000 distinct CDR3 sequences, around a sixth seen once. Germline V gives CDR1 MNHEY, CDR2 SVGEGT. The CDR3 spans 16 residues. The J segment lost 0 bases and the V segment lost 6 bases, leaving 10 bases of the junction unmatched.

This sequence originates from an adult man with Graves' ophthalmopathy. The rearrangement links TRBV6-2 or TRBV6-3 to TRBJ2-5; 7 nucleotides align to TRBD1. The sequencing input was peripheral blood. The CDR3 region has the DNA TGTGCCAGCAGATTACGAGGGGGCGTGTACCAAGAGACCCAGTACTTC. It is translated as CASRLRGGVYQETQYF.